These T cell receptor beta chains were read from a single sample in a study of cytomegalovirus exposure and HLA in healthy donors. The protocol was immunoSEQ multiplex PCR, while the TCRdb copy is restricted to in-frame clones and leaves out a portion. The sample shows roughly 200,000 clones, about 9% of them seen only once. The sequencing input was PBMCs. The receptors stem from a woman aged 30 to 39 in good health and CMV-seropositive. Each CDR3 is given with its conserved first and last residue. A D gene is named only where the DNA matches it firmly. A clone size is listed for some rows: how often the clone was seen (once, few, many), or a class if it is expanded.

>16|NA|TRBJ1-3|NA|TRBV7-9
CASSLYGSGYGNTIYF
TGTGCCAGCAGCTTATATGGGTCAGGGTACGGAAACACCATATATTTT
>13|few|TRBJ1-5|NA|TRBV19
CASSITQNQPQHF
TGTGCCAGTAGTATCACACAGAATCAGCCCCAGCATTTT
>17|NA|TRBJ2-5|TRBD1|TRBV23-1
CASSQPFGTGEQETQYF
TGCGCCAGCAGTCAACCCTTCGGGACAGGGGAACAAGAGACCCAGTACTTC
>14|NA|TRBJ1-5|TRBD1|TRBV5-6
CASSSDRGVQPQHF
TGTGCCAGCAGCTCGGACAGGGGGGTTCAGCCCCAGCATTTT
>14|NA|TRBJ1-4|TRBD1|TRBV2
CASNRDRGNEKLFF
TGTGCCAGCAACCGGGACAGGGGGAATGAAAAACTGTTTTTT
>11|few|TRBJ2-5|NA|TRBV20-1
CSARGPSDQNF
TGCAGTGCTAGAGGGCCCTCCGATCAGAACTTC
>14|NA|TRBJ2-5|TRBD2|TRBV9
CASSVGLAEETQYF
TGTGCCAGCAGCGTCGGACTAGCGGAAGAGACCCAGTACTTC
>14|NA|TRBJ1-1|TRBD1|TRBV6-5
CASSHDRGYTEAFF
TGTGCCAGCAGCCACGACAGGGGATACACTGAAGCTTTTTTT
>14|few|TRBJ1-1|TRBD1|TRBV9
CASSAGQGRTEAFF
TGTGCCAGCAGCGCCGGACAGGGGAGGACTGAAGCTTTCTTT
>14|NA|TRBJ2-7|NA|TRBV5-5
CASSLLSRTYEQYF
TGTGCCAGCAGCCTTCTCAGCAGGACCTACGAGCAGTACTTC
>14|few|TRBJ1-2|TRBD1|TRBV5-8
CASSFDRALYGYTF
TGTGCCAGCAGTTTCGACAGGGCGCTCTATGGCTACACCTTC
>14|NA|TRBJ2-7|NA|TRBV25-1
CASSELGGFDEQYF
TGTGCCAGCAGTGAATTAGGGGGTTTCGACGAGCAGTACTTC
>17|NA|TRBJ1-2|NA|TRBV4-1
CASSRTFEDRPSYGYTF
TGCGCCAGCAGCCGCACCTTCGAAGACAGACCCTCCTATGGCTACACCTTC
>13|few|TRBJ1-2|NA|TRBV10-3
CAIRPIVTGGYTF
TGTGCCATCAGGCCCATTGTAACAGGCGGCTACACCTTC
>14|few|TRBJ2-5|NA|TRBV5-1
CASSSTATQETQYF
TGCGCCAGCAGCTCGACAGCTACCCAAGAGACCCAGTACTTC
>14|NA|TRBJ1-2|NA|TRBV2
CASWLQGDDYGYTF
TGTGCCAGCTGGTTACAGGGCGATGACTATGGCTACACCTTC
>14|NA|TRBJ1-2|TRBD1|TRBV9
CASSAWTGDYGYTF
TGTGCCAGCAGCGCCTGGACAGGGGACTATGGCTACACCTTC
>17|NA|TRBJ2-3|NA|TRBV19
CASSRSFQGKRTDTQYF
TGTGCCAGTAGCCGAAGTTTCCAGGGGAAACGGACAGATACGCAGTATTTT
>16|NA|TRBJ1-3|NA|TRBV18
CASSPPSGGTGNTIYF
TGTGCCAGCTCACCCCCCAGTGGAGGCACTGGAAACACCATATATTTT
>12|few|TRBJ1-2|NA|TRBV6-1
CASSDGGIGYTF
TGTGCCAGCAGTGATGGAGGGATTGGCTACACCTTC
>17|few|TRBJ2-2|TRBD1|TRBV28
CASSDPQGARGGGELFF
TGTGCCAGCAGTGATCCACAGGGGGCCCGCGGAGGAGGGGAGCTGTTTTTT
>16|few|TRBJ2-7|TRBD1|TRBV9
CASSGAAGQGRREQYF
TGTGCCAGCAGCGGGGCTGCGGGACAGGGGCGACGCGAGCAGTACTTC
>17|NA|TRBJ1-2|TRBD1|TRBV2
CASSEGTGSPGLYGYTF
TGTGCCAGCAGTGAAGGGACAGGGAGCCCGGGGCTCTATGGCTACACCTTC
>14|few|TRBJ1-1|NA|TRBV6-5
CASSYSTVNTEAFF
TGTGCCAGCAGTTACTCGACTGTGAACACTGAAGCTTTCTTT
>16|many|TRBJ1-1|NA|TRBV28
CASSLIGEGKNTEAFF
TGTGCCAGCAGTTTGATAGGGGAGGGAAAAAACACTGAAGCTTTCTTT
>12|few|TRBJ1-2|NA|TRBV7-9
CASSFSGYGYTF
TGTGCCAGCAGCTTCAGCGGTTATGGCTACACCTTC
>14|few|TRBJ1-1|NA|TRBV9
CASSPHRVAAEAFF
TGTGCCAGCAGCCCCCACAGGGTGGCGGCTGAAGCTTTCTTT
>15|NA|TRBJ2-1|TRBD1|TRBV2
CASSAGTGLMGEQFF
TGTGCCAGCAGCGCCGGGACAGGTCTTATGGGTGAGCAGTTCTTC
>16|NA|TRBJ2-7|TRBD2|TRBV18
CASSLAGGPGAYEQYF
TGTGCCAGCTCGCTAGCGGGAGGGCCTGGCGCCTACGAGCAGTACTTC